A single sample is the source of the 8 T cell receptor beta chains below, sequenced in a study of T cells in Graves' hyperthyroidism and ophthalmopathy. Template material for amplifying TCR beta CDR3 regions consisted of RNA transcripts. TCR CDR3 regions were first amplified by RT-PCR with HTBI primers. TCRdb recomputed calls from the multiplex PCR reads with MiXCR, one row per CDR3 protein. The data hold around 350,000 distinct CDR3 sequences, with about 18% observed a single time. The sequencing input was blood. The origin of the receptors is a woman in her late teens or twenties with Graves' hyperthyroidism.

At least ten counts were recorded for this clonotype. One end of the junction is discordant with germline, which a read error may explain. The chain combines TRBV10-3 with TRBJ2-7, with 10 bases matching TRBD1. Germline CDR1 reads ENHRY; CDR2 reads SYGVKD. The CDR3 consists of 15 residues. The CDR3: CASSESGQGRSEQYF. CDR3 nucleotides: TGTGCCAGCAGTGAGTCGGGACAGGGGAGGTCCGAGCAGTACTTC.

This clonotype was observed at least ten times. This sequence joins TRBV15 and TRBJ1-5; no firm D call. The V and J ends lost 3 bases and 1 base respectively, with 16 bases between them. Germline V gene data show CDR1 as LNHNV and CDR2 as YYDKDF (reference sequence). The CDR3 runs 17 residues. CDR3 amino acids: CATSSRSRGGSNQPQHF. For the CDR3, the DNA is TGTGCCACCAGCAGCCGTTCACGAGGCGGAAGCAATCAGCCCCAGCATTTT.

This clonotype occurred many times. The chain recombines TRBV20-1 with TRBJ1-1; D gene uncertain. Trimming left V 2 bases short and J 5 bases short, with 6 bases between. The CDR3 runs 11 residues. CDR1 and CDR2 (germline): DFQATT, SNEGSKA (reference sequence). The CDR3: CSARRDTEAFF. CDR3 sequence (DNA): TGCAGTGCTAGACGGGATACTGAAGCTTTCTTT.

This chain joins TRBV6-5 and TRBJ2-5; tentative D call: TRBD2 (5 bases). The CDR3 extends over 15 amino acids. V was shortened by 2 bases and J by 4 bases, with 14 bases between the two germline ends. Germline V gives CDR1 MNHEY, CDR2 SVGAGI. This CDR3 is CASSYTYGAGETQYF. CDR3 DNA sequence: TGTGCCAGCAGTTACACCTATGGTGCGGGAGAGACCCAGTACTTC.

CDR3 loop: CASSVTGGTEAFF. The CDR3 nucleotides are TGTGCCAGCAGTGTCACAGGGGGCACTGAAGCTTTCTTT. The chain employs TRBV6-4 and TRBJ1-1; 8 bases are shared with TRBD1. Germline CDR1 and CDR2: MRHNA and SNTAGT. The CDR3 is 13 residues long. J gave up 4 bases and V 4 bases, and 2 bases lay outside the gene matches.

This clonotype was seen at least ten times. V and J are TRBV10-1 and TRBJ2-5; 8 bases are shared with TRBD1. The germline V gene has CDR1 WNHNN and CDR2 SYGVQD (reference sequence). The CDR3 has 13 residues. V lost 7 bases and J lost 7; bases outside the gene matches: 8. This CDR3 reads CASTDRVSGTQYF. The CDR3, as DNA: TGCGCCAGCACGGACAGGGTGTCAGGGACCCAGTACTTC.

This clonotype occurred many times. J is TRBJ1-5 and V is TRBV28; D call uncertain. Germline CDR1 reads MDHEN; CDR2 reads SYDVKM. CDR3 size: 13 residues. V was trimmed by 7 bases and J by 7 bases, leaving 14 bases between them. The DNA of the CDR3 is TGTGCCAGCACCTTGGGGAGCGGGCAGCCCCAGCATTTT. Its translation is CASTLGSGQPQHF. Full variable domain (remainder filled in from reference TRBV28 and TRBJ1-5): DVKVTQSSRYLVKRTGEKVFLECVQDMDHENMFWYRQDPGLGLRLIYFSYDVKMKEKGDIPEGYSVSREKKERFSLILESASTNQTSMYLCASTLGSGQPQHFGDGTRLSIL.

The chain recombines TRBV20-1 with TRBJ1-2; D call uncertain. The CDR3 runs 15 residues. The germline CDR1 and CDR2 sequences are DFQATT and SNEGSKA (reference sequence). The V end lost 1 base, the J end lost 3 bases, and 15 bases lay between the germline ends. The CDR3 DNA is TGCAGTGCTAGAGGCTGGGCAGACTTTCACTATGGCTACACCTTC. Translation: CSARGWADFHYGYTF.